These 18 T cell receptor beta chains share one sample of origin, sequenced in a study of beta chain features in type 1 diabetes. Study-level results: A moderate, significant TCRB CDR3 shortening appeared in type 1 diabetes across four CD4+ subsets.

As every portion of the isolated RNA was reverse transcribed, the sequencing read expressed TCRB transcripts. Profiled with immunoSEQ multiplex PCR; TCRdb holds only in-frame clones, not every one. The data contain some 360,000 clones, over 8.5% of them singletons. Which antigens these TCRs recognize remains unknown. The sample comprised central memory CD4+ T cells from blood. Receptors were obtained from a man under 40 with type 1 diabetes.

In this sample, this clone turned up a few times. The chain joins TRBV28 to TRBJ2-1; tentatively, D is TRBD2 (5 bases). The CDR3 runs 14 residues. Deletions cut 3 bases from V and 6 bases from J, with 12 bases between. In germline, CDR1 is MDHEN, CDR2 SYDVKM. CDR3 sequence reads: CASSLGGGPNEQFF. The CDR3 coding sequence is TGTGCCAGCAGTTTGGGTGGAGGCCCCAATGAGCAGTTCTTC.

This clone has just a few counts. This chain uses TRBV6-5 with TRBJ2-5, with D possibly TRBD1 on 6 matching bases. Looked up from germline, CDR1 is MNHEY and CDR2 is SVGAGI. The CDR3 totals 13 residues. The CDR3 is CAADRSLQETQYF. CDR3 coding DNA: TGTGCTGCCGACAGGAGTCTTCAAGAGACCCAGTACTTC.

The chain couples TRBV9 to TRBJ2-2; D gene uncertain. Germline V lookup: CDR1 SGDLS, CDR2 YYNGEE. This CDR3 comprises 13 residues. Trimming stripped 0 bases from V and 6 bases from J, with 6 bases between. CDR3 residues: CASSVVLAGELFF. CDR3 bases: TGTGCCAGCAGCGTAGTGCTGGCCGGGGAGCTGTTTTTT.

V is TRBV4-3 and J is TRBJ2-3; no definite D call. The CDR3 is 15 residues long. CDR1 and CDR2 from the germline V gene are LGHNA and YSLEER. V was clipped by 4 bases and J by 3 bases, with 14 bases between them. The CDR3 DNA is TGCGCCAGCAGCCCCCTGGCAGGAGAGACAGATACGCAGTATTTT. Protein: CASSPLAGETDTQYF.

The chain recombines TRBV5-8 with TRBJ1-1; 7 bases agree with TRBD1. The CDR3 sequence is 13 residues long. The V gene's germline CDR1 is SGHTS and CDR2 YDEGEE. Losses at the gene ends were 5 bases for V and 4 bases for J; bases not matched to a gene: 5. The CDR3 spells CASRKTGSTEAFF. The CDR3 nucleotides are TGTGCCAGCAGGAAGACAGGGAGCACTGAAGCTTTCTTT.

This clone turned up a few times. The CDR3 DNA reads TGTGCCAGCAGCTTGACTAACACCGGGGAGCTGTTTTTT. This translates into CASSLTNTGELFF. The genes are TRBV5-6 and TRBJ2-2; D not resolved. The CDR3 length is 13 residues. Germline CDR1 SGHDT, CDR2 YYEEEE. V was trimmed by 1 base and J by 2 bases, leaving 3 bases between them.

V usage is TRBV5-4 and J usage is TRBJ1-1; TRBD1 is a possible D gene (5 bases). Germline-derived CDR1 and CDR2 are SGHNT and YYREEE (reference sequence). The ends were cut back, 1 base at V and 2 bases at J, with 15 bases in the middle. The CDR3 extends over 16 amino acids. The DNA of the CDR3 is TGTGCCAGCAGCTTGTCGGGACCAGCTATCAACACTGAAGCTTTCTTT. It is translated as CASSLSGPAINTEAFF.

The CDR3 DNA follows: TGTGCCAGCAGCGCACGGGCCCCCCGCTCTCCCGATACGCAGTATTTT. Protein: CASSARAPRSPDTQYF. This chain uses TRBV9 with TRBJ2-3; D not resolved. This CDR3 has 16 amino acids. From germline, CDR1 is SGDLS and CDR2 YYNGEE. The ends were cut back, 3 bases at V and 6 bases at J, with 20 bases in the middle.

The chain employs TRBV6-5 and TRBJ2-2; the match to TRBD1 covers 8 bases. This CDR3 comprises 15 residues. From germline, CDR1 is MNHEY and CDR2 SVGAGI. V shed 10 bases, J shed 0 bases, and the junction held 7 bases outside the gene matches. CDR3 DNA sequence: TGTGCCATCAGGATGACAGGGGCGAACACCGGGGAGCTGTTTTTT. It is translated as CAIRMTGANTGELFF.

The CDR3 DNA reads as TGTGCCAGCAGTTTAAGGGATGAAAAACTGTTTTTT. It specifies CASSLRDEKLFF. The chain recombines TRBV28 with TRBJ1-4, with D unclear. Trimming left V 2 bases short and J 6 bases short, with 4 bases between. This CDR3 is 12 amino acids long. Looked up from germline, CDR1 is MDHEN and CDR2 is SYDVKM.

The V call is TRBV4-3, the J call TRBJ2-3; 11 bases fit TRBD2. The CDR3 is 16 residues long. Per the germline V gene, CDR1 is LGHNA and CDR2 is YSLEER. J was trimmed by 4 bases and V by 4 bases; bases with no gene match: 7. Written as DNA, the CDR3 is TGCGCCAGCAGCCGAGACCTAGCGGGAGGTTCAGATACGCAGTATTTT. Its translation is CASSRDLAGGSDTQYF.

This clone was detected ten times or more. The CDR3: CASSQSSTRGTQYF. As DNA, the CDR3 is TGCGCCAGCAGTCAATCTAGTACCAGAGGCACGCAGTATTTT. This chain links TRBV23-1 with TRBJ2-3; D is unclear. TRBV23-1 is assigned to the ORF class and has an uncertain function. V gave up 0 bases and J gave up 9 bases, with 13 bases separating them. The CDR3 runs to 14 residues.

This clone was counted only a few times. This rearrangement joins TRBV19 to TRBJ2-3, with 16 nucleotides matching TRBD2. J gave up 0 bases and V 4 bases, and 7 bases lay outside the gene matches. This CDR3 comprises 19 residues. Looked up from germline, CDR1 is LNHDA and CDR2 is SQIVND (reference sequence). The CDR3 spells CASSRSGTSGRASTDTQYF. In nucleotides, the CDR3 is TGTGCCAGTAGTAGAAGCGGGACTAGCGGGAGGGCGAGCACAGATACGCAGTATTTT. Drawing the rest from reference TRBV19 and TRBJ2-3, the complete variable domain is DGGITQSPKYLFRKEGQNVTLSCEQNLNHDAMYWYRQDPGQGLRLIYYSQIVNDFQKGDIAEGYSVSREKKESFPLTVTSAQKNPTAFYLCASSRSGTSGRASTDTQYFGPGTRLTVL.

The chain has TRBV7-3 and TRBJ2-5; perhaps TRBD1 as D (6 bases). The germline V and J ends were trimmed by 3 bases and 5 bases, with 10 bases remaining between them. CDR3 size: 13 residues. Germline V gives CDR1 SGHTA, CDR2 FQGTGA. CDR3 protein: CASSFQGRETQYF. DNA of the CDR3: TGTGCCAGCAGCTTCCAGGGGCGGGAGACCCAGTACTTC.

The chain uses TRBV28 and TRBJ2-7, with 7 bases that match TRBD2. Germline V gives CDR1 MDHEN, CDR2 SYDVKM. The CDR3 runs 15 residues. V shed 6 bases and J 2 bases; nucleotides not matched to a gene: 10. CDR3 in amino acids: CASSPSSGGTYEQYF. The CDR3 DNA follows: TGTGCCAGCAGCCCTTCTAGCGGAGGAACCTACGAGCAGTACTTC.

This clone was observed a few times. The rearrangement uses TRBV28 and TRBJ1-2, with D perhaps TRBD1 (5 bases). V lost 6 bases to trimming and J lost 4 bases, with 15 bases between them. Germline CDR1 and CDR2: MDHEN and SYDVKM. The CDR3 has 14 residues. The CDR3 DNA reads as TGTGCCAGCAGCGACCAGGGTTGGGGCTATGGCTACACCTTC. Translated, it gives CASSDQGWGYGYTF.

This clone came up many times. The chain links TRBV5-4 to TRBJ2-3; 12 bases match TRBD2. The CDR3 consists of 17 residues. Losses at the gene ends were 0 bases for V and 1 base for J; bases not matched to a gene: 3. Per germline, CDR1 SGHNT and CDR2 YYREEE (reference sequence). DNA of the CDR3: TGTGCCAGCAGCTTGGACCTAGCGGGAGGGCGCACAGATACGCAGTATTTT. Protein product: CASSLDLAGGRTDTQYF.

This clone was picked up a small number of times. This same CDR3 is encoded by further DNA sequences in the sample. The V gene is TRBV6-5, the J gene TRBJ2-3; TRBD1 aligns across 9 bases. The CDR3 loop spans 13 amino acids. V was clipped by 7 bases and J by 6 bases; unmatched bases: 5. Germline lookup yields CDR1 MNHEY and CDR2 SVGAGI. DNA of the CDR3: TGTGCCAGCAAGACAGGGGGTACGGATACGCAGTATTTT. Residues: CASKTGGTDTQYF.